The rows below give T cell receptor beta chains drawn from one sample of a study of beta chain features in type 1 diabetes. Assay: immunoSEQ multiplex PCR; the TCRdb copy retains only in-frame clones and omits some. The data contain fewer than 650,000 clones, around a sixth of them singletons. What was sequenced was naive CD4+ T cells from blood. The receptors were sampled from a man aged 18 to 29 in good health. The conserved cysteine and the conserved F or W are not part of the CDR3 here.

V gene: TRBV10-3
CDR3 protein: AISRDRTDTQY

V gene: TRBV27
CDR3 protein: ASSSSRQQVSGELF

V gene: TRBV7-7
CDR3 protein: ASSLDGGPSDTQY

V gene: TRBV7-3
CDR3 protein: ASSPPGRTNYGYT

V gene: TRBV9
CDR3 protein: ASSVVGVETQY

V gene: TRBV6-6
CDR3 protein: ASCGRNSYEQY

V gene: TRBV7-2
CDR3 protein: ASSLVPLRQGGGYT

V gene: TRBV11-2
CDR3 protein: ASSPGLQETQY

V gene: TRBV5-1
CDR3 protein: ASSLHESPLH

V gene: TRBV12-5
CDR3 protein: ASGIRQGRTNYGYT

V gene: TRBV5-1
CDR3 protein: ASSLERGANTGELF

V gene: TRBV7-2
CDR3 protein: ASSFIPAGNYEQY

V gene: TRBV7-9
CDR3 protein: ASSRAGPEGVSNQPQH

V gene: TRBV4-2
CDR3 protein: ASSQEQGAYGYT

V gene: TRBV4-1
CDR3 protein: ASSLSGRDTQY

V gene: TRBV7-2
CDR3 protein: ASSLDRGSHNEQF

V gene: TRBV18
CDR3 protein: ASSPLGQGEQPQH

V gene: TRBV5-1
CDR3 protein: ASSPGSGGIGTEAF

V gene: TRBV5-4
CDR3 protein: ASSVLTGVGETQY

V gene: TRBV7-2
CDR3 protein: ASSLATGTTEAF

V gene: TRBV5-1
CDR3 protein: ASRLTSGYKLYEQY

V gene: TRBV11-2
CDR3 protein: ASSLIRRGGWEQY

V gene: TRBV7-3
CDR3 protein: ASSPGTRGGTDTQY

V gene: TRBV7-8
CDR3 protein: ASRKTSGRMDEQF

V gene: TRBV20-1
CDR3 protein: SASPPGELF

V gene: TRBV10-3
CDR3 protein: AISEATQTSPF

V gene: TRBV20-1
CDR3 protein: SARDNYEQY

V gene: TRBV25-1
CDR3 protein: ASSEGPGRDYNEQF

V gene: TRBV9
CDR3 protein: ASSALGGRLDTQY

V gene: TRBV4-2
CDR3 protein: ASSQGGDRGGYT

V gene: TRBV7-2
CDR3 protein: ASSLGTGRTSTDTQY

V gene: TRBV4-2
CDR3 protein: ASSQEFEEGAF

V gene: TRBV6-5
CDR3 protein: ASSYWWDTPETQY

V gene: TRBV6-5
CDR3 protein: ASSRQGIGYEQY

V gene: TRBV2
CDR3 protein: ASSASIGGAGANVLT

V gene: TRBV5-1
CDR3 protein: ASSSPPSYAGELF

V gene: TRBV27
CDR3 protein: ASRRTQTGGRGGYT

V gene: TRBV7-9
CDR3 protein: ASRDYRGLSETQY

V gene: TRBV29-1
CDR3 protein: SVSRGRADTQY

V gene: TRBV18
CDR3 protein: ASSPLGVSGNIQY

V gene: TRBV29-1
CDR3 protein: SANRGSGNTIY

V gene: TRBV9
CDR3 protein: ASSVGGRHTDTQY

V gene: TRBV5-1
CDR3 protein: ASSLGQGNEQF

V gene: TRBV7-3
CDR3 protein: ASSGQGTRNTEAF

V gene: TRBV7-3
CDR3 protein: ASSITGQSNSPLH

V gene: TRBV30
CDR3 protein: AWRKQGNYGYT

V gene: TRBV30
CDR3 protein: AGRDRGRGANVLT

V gene: TRBV7-6
CDR3 protein: ASSSVLAGGPYEQY

V gene: TRBV7-3
CDR3 protein: ASSSATGEKLF

V gene: TRBV28
CDR3 protein: ASSKPGQLAKNIQY

V gene: TRBV6-5
CDR3 protein: ASRLAGADTQY

V gene: TRBV7-2
CDR3 protein: ASSLGGPDTQY

V gene: TRBV28
CDR3 protein: ASSLLWENIQY

V gene: TRBV27
CDR3 protein: ASSATGGNQPQH

V gene: TRBV6-6
CDR3 protein: ASSYSRYEQY